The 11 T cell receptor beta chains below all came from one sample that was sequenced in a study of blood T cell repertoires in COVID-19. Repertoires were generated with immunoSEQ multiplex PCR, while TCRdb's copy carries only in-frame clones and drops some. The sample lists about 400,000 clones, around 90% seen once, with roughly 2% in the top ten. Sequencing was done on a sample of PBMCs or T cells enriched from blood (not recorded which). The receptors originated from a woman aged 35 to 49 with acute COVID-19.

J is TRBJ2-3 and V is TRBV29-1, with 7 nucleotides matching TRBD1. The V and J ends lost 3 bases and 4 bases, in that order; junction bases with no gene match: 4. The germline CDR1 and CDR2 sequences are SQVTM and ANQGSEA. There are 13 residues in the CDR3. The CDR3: CSVDQGDSDTQYF. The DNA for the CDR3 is TGCAGCGTTGACCAGGGGGATTCAGATACGCAGTATTTT.

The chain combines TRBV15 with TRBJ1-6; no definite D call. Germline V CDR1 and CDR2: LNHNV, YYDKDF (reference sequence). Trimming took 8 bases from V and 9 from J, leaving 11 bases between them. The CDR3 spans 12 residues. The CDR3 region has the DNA TGTGCCACCGGACTTTTAGGTTCACCCCTCCACTTT. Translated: CATGLLGSPLHF.

CDR3 residues: CASSSAGQPTDTQYF. The DNA for the CDR3 is TGTGCCAGCAGTTCCGCGGGACAGCCCACAGATACGCAGTATTTT. The chain employs TRBV7-9 and TRBJ2-3; D may be TRBD1 (7 bases). The V gene's germline CDR1 is SEHNR and CDR2 FQNEAQ (reference sequence). This CDR3 contains 15 residues. Trimming pared 6 bases from V and 2 bases from J, leaving 15 bases between.

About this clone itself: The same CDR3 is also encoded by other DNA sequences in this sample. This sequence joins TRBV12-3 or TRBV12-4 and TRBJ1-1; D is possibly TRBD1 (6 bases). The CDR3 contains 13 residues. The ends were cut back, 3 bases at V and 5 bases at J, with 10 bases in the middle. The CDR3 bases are TGTGCCAGCAGTTTGCAGGGGAGTACTGAAGCTTTCTTT. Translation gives CASSLQGSTEAFF.

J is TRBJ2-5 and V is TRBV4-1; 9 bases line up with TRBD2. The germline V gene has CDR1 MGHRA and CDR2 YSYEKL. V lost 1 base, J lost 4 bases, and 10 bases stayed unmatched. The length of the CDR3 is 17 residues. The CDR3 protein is CASSQATAGGGGETQYF. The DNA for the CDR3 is TGCGCCAGCAGCCAAGCTACAGCGGGCGGGGGGGGAGAGACCCAGTACTTC.

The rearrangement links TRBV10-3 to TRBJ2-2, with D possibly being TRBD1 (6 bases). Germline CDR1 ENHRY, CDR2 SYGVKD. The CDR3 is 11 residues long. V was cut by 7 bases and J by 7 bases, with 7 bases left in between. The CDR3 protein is CAIKGDGELFF. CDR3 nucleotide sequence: TGTGCCATCAAGGGGGACGGGGAGCTGTTTTTT.

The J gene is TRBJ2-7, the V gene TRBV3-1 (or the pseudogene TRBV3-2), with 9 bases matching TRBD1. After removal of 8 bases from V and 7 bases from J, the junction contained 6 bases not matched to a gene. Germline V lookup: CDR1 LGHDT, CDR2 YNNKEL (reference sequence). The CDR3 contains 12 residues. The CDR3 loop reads CASCNRGLEQYF. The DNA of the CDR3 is TGTGCCAGCTGCAACAGGGGGCTTGAGCAGTACTTC.

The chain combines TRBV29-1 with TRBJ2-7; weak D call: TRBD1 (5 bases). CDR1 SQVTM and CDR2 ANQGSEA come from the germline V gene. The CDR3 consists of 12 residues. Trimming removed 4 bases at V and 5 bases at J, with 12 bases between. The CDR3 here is CSVVKGFDEQYF. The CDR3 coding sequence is TGCAGCGTTGTAAAGGGGTTCGACGAGCAGTACTTC.

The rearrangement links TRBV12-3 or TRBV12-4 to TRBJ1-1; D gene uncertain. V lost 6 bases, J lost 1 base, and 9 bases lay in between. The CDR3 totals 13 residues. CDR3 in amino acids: CASRWQSNTEAFF. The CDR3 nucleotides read TGTGCCAGCAGGTGGCAGTCGAACACTGAAGCTTTCTTT.

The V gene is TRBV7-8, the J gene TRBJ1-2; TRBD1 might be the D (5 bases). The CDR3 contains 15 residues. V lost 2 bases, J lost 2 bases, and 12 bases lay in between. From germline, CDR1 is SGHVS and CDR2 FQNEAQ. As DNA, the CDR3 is TGTGCCAGCAGCTTAATGACGGGGGAGAACTATGGCTACACCTTC. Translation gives CASSLMTGENYGYTF.

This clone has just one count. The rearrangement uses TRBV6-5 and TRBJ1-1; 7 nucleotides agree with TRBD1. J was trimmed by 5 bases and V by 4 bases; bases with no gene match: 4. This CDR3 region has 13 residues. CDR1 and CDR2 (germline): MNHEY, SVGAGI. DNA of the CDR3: TGTGCCAGCAGTTGGGACAGCACTACTGAAGCTTTCTTT. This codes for CASSWDSTTEAFF.